The rows below give T cell receptor beta chains drawn from one sample of a study of T cells after yellow fever vaccination. TCRdb re-called the 5' RACE reads through MiXCR, storing one row per CDR3 protein. The data show 300,000 to 400,000 distinct CDR3 sequences, around 8.1% seen once. The material sequenced was PBMCs, taken approximately 47 days after the first yellow fever vaccination. The receptors originated from a man aged 18 to 30 who received the YFV17D yellow fever vaccine. Each CDR3 is given with its conserved first and last residue. The D gene is left open where the match is weak.

j_call v_call d_call cdr3_aa
TRBJ2-7 TRBV4-2 TRBD2 CASSQGGLAGDEQYF
TRBJ2-5 TRBV24-1 TRBD1 CATSVGGTGQRETQYF
TRBJ2-6 TRBV5-4 - CASSLSGDGANVLTF
TRBJ1-1 TRBV4-2 - CASSQEGGYTEAFF
TRBJ2-1 TRBV19 - CASRTSSYNEQFF
TRBJ2-6 TRBV11-2 - CASSSLRSGFNSGANVLTF
TRBJ2-3 TRBV12-3/TRBV12-4 - CASSRPSDTQYF
TRBJ2-7 TRBV7-3 - CASSLTGPKDYEQYF
TRBJ2-4 TRBV3-1 TRBD1 CASSRTGGQNIQYF
TRBJ2-1 TRBV5-1 - CASSLGNEFYNEQFF
TRBJ2-3 TRBV7-2 - CASSQTGTTDTQYF
TRBJ1-2 TRBV7-2 - CASSLVASNYGYTF
TRBJ1-2 TRBV5-1 - CASSLREHYGYTF
TRBJ2-1 TRBV6-1 - CAFEEGGGNNEQFF
TRBJ2-3 TRBV7-9 TRBD2 CASSPGGGHRPDTQYF
TRBJ2-3 TRBV20-1 TRBD1 CSAPQGARPDTQYF
TRBJ2-1 TRBV7-2 - CASSLTSRGYNEQFF
TRBJ1-4 TRBV7-9 - CASSSKGYEKLFF
TRBJ2-2 TRBV29-1 - CSVEDKNTGELFF
TRBJ1-2 TRBV3-1 - CASSQEYGYTF
TRBJ1-1 TRBV29-1 - CSVTRMNTEAFF
TRBJ2-1 TRBV3-1 TRBD2 CASCQFSGEYNEQFF
TRBJ1-5 TRBV20-1 TRBD1 CSVTRGPGINQPRHF
TRBJ1-6 TRBV3-1 - CASSQGSWSYNSPLHF
TRBJ2-3 TRBV7-8 TRBD2 CASSFLSGGVGDTQYF
TRBJ2-2 TRBV5-1 - CASSYQGMDTGELFF
TRBJ1-2 TRBV7-9 - CASSLWGSPDSYTF
TRBJ2-3 TRBV28 TRBD1 CASRLGQGPGISQYF
TRBJ1-6 TRBV7-2 TRBD1 CASSLRGQGGSPLHF